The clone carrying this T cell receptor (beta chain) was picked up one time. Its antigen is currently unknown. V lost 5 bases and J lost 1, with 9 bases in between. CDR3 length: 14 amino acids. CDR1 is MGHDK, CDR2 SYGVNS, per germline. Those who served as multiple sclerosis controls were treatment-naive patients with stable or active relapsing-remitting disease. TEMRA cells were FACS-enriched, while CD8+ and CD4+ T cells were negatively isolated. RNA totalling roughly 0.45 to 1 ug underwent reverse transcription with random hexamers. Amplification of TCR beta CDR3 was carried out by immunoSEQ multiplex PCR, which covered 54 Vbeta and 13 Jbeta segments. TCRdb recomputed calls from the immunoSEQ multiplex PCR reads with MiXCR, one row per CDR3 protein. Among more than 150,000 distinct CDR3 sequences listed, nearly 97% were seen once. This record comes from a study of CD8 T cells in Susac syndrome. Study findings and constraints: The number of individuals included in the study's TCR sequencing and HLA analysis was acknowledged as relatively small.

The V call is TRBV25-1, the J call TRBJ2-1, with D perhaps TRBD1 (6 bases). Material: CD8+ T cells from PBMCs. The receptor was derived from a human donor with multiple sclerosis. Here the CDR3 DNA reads TGTGCCAGCAGTTCACAGGGTTCCTACAATGAGCAGTTCTTC. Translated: CASSSQGSYNEQFF.